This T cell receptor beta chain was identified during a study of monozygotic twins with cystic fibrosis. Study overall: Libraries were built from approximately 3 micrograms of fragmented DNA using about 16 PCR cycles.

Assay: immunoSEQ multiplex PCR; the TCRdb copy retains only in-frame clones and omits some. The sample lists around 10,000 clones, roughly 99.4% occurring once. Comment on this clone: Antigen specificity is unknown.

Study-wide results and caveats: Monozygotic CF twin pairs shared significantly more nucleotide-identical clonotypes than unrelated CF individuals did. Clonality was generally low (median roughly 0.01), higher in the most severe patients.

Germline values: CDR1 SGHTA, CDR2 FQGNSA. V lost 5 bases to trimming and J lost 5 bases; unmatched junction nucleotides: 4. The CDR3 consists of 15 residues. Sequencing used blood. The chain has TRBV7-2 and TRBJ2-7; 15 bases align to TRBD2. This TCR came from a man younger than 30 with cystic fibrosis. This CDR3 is CASSLGLAGGHEQYF. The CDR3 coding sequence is TGTGCCAGCAGCCTGGGACTAGCGGGGGGCCACGAGCAGTACTTC. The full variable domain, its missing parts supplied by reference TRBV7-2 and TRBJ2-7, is GAGVSQSPSNKVTEKGKDVELRCDPISGHTALYWYRQSLGQGLEFLIYFQGNSAPDKSGLPSDRFSAERTGGSVSTLTIQRTQQEDSAVYLCASSLGLAGGHEQYFGPGTRLTVT.